Given below is one T cell receptor (beta chain) in context. Here immunoSEQ multiplex PCR was the method, and the copy in TCRdb shows in-frame clones only, minus some. The sample records 250,000 to 400,000 clones, approximately 88% being singletons. V was cut by 3 bases and J by 0 bases, with 15 bases left in between. Germline V gene data show CDR1 as MGHRA and CDR2 as YSYEKL. CDR3 length: 17 amino acids. The entry originates in a study of blood T cell repertoires in COVID-19. About the research overall: COVID-19 samples collected from the United States, Italy and Spain covered acute and convalescent phases.

This chain links TRBV4-1 with TRBJ1-3, with D possibly TRBD1 on 5 matching bases. The sample taken for sequencing was peripheral blood. The TCR was taken from a woman aged 25 to 45 with COVID-19, enrolled during active disease. Here the CDR3 reads CASSQRRQLLSGNTIYF. The CDR3 nucleotides read TGCGCCAGCAGCCAGAGGAGACAGTTACTCTCTGGAAACACCATATATTTT.